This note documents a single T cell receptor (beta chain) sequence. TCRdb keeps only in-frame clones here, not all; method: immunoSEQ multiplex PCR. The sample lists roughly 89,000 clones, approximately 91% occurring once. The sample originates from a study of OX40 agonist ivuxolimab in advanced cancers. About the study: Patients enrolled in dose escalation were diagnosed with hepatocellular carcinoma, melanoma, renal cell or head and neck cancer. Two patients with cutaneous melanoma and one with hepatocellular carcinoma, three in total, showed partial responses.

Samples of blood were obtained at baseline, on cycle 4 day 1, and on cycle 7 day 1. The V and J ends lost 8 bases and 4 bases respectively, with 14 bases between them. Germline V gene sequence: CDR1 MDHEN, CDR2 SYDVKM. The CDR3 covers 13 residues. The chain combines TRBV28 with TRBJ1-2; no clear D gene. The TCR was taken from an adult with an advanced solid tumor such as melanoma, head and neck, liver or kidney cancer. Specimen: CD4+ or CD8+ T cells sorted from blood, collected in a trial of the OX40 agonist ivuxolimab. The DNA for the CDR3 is TGTGCCAGCGCTTCGGGGATCGGCTATGGCTACACCTTC. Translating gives CASASGIGYGYTF.